This TCR beta chain was sequenced during a study of cytomegalovirus exposure and HLA in healthy donors. V dropped 3 bases and J dropped 1; count of bases not matched to a gene: 5. Germline assignment: CDR1 LGHNA and CDR2 YNFKEQ. The length of the CDR3 is 16 residues. This clone was seen once. The PCR employed 60 Vbeta primers together with 13 Jbeta primers. Libraries were prepared by immunoSEQ multiplex PCR; TCRdb keeps only in-frame clonotypes and omits some of them. The sample gives roughly 100,000 clones, roughly 82% of which show up once; about 9.4% is in the top ten. The source of this sequence is a man between 50 and 59 years old in good health and CMV-seronegative. The gene calls are TRBV4-2 and TRBJ2-7; 11 positions match TRBD2. Sequenced sample: PBMCs. CDR3 DNA sequence: TGTGCCAGCAGCCAGACGACTAGCGGGACATCCTACGAGCAGTACTTC. Amino acid sequence: CASSQTTSGTSYEQYF.